This TCR beta chain was captured by sequencing in a study of vaccination and CD4 T cells after COVID-19. Whole-study context: Overlapping spike peptides of SARS-CoV-2, HCoV-NL63, HCoV-OC43 and HCoV-229E stimulated the cells.

Noted treatment: approximately nine-day PBMC culture with coronavirus spike peptide pools or control peptides (ViraFEST assay). Following expansion of antigen-specific T cells with peptide pools, ViraFEST then sequenced TCRs. This clonotype has more than one count but fewer than ten. Its target is unknown. Sequence data for DNA of cultured CD4+ T cells were generated by the Oncomine TCR Beta short-read assay. From cultured CD4+ T cells, genomic DNA was extracted. TCRdb passed the PCR reads through MiXCR, listing each CDR3 protein once. The top ten hold approximately 15% of the sample, which has more than 9,000 distinct CDR3 sequences, over 20% seen once. The specimen comprised CD4+ T cells from blood, cultured in vitro, sampled before SARS-CoV-2 vaccination. The clonotype comes from a human donor who received a COVID-19 vaccine.

Here the CDR3 reads CASSPRTSSYEQYF. CDR3 bases: TGTGCCAGCAGTCCCCGGACAAGCTCCTACGAGCAGTACTTC. The chain links TRBV27 to TRBJ2-7; D might be TRBD1 (5 bases). Germline V gene data show CDR1 as MNHEY and CDR2 as SMNVEV (reference sequence). Between the trimmed V and J ends, which lost 5 bases and 0 bases, there was a span of 11 bases. The CDR3 is made up of 14 amino acids.